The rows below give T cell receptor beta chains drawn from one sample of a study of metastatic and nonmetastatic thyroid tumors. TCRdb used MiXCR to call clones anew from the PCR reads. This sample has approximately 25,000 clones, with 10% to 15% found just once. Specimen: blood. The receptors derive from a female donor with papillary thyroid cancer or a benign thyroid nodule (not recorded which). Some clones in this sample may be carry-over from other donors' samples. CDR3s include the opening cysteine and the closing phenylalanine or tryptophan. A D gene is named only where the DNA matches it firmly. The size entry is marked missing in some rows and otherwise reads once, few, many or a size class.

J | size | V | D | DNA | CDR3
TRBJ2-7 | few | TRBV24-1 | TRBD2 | TGTGCCAACAGTGGGGCCGGGACTAGCGGGAGATACGAGCAGTACTTC | CANSGAGTSGRYEQYF
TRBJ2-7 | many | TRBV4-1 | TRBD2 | TGCGCCAGCAGCCAAGAACCGCGGGAGGGCCTACAGTACTTC | CASSQEPREGLQYF
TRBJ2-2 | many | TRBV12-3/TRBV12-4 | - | TGTGCCAGCAGTTTAGCCTCAGGGGATACCGGGGAGCTGTTTTTT | CASSLASGDTGELFF
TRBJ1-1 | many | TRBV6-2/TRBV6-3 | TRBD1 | TGTGCCAGCAGTTACTCGTCCGGGACAGGGGGATCCACTGAAGCTTTCTTT | CASSYSSGTGGSTEAFF
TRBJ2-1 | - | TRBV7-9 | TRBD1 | TGTGCCAGTAGCCTATATGGACAGGTGAAGTTCTTC | CASSLYGQVKFF
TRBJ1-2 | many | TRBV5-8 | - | TGTGCCAGCAGGTCGACAGCTAACTATGGCTACACCTTC | CASRSTANYGYTF
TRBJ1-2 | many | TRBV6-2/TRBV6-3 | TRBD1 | TGTGCCAGCAGGGGACAGGGGGCGCGTGGCTACACCTTC | CASRGQGARGYTF
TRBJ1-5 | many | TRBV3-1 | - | TGTGCCAGCAGCCAGGGGTACGGGGGCAATCAGCCCCAGCATTTT | CASSQGYGGNQPQHF
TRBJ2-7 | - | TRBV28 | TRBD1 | TGTGCCAGCAGGTTCCGGGACAGCTCCTACGAGCAGTACTTC | CASRFRDSSYEQYF
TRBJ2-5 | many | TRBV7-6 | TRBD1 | TGTGCCAGCAGCCTGACAGGGGGGATGGACCCAGTGGAGACCCAGTACTTC | CASSLTGGMDPVETQYF
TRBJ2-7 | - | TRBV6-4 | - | TGTGCCAGCAGCGATTATCAGGGAGGAAATTACGAGCAGTACTTC | CASSDYQGGNYEQYF
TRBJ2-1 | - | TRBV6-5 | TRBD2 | TGTGCCAGCAGTTACACAAGGGGAGGGGTGGGTTTCTTC | CASSYTRGGVGFF
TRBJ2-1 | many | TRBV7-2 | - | TGTGCCAGCAGCTTCCCCCCCGCGCTCCAGGGAGGTACCTACAATGAGCAGTTCTTC | CASSFPPALQGGTYNEQFF
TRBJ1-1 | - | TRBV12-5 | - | TGTGCTAGTGCCAAGACAGTGAACAGTGAAGCTTTCTTT | CASAKTVNSEAFF
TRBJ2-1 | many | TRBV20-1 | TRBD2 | TGCAGTGCTATGGGGGCGGGAGGGTACAATGAGCAGTTCTTC | CSAMGAGGYNEQFF
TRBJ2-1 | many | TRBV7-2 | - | TGTGCCAGCAGCTTAGGGCCGCGCCTTTCAGGCTCCAATGAGCAGTTCTTC | CASSLGPRLSGSNEQFF
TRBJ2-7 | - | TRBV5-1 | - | TGCGCCAGCAGCCTCAGCGCGGGACAGAGCTCCTACGAGCAGTACTTC | CASSLSAGQSSYEQYF
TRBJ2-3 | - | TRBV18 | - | TGTGCCAGCTCACAAACAGGGAGCACAGATACGCAGTATTTT | CASSQTGSTDTQYF
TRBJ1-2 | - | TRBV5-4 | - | TGTGCCAGCAGCTTAGAGGCCAGTGGTACCTATGGCTACACCTTC | CASSLEASGTYGYTF
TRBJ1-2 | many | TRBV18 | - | TGTGCCAGCTCACGGGACGGCATGAACTATGGCTACACCTTC | CASSRDGMNYGYTF
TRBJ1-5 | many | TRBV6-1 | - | TGTGCCAGCAGGAACCCCGGGAGCAATCAGCCCCAGCATTTT | CASRNPGSNQPQHF
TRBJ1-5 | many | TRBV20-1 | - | TGCAGTGCTAGTGAGGCGTCAGCGTCCCAGCCCCAGCATTTT | CSASEASASQPQHF
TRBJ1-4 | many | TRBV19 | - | TGTGCCAGTAGTATAACTCTCCTGGGGGAAAAACTGTTTTTT | CASSITLLGEKLFF
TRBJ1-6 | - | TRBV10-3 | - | TGTGCCATCAGTGAGTCCCCGGGGGGATATAGTTCACCCCTCCACTTT | CAISESPGGYSSPLHF
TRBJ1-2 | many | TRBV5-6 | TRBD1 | TGTGCCAGCAGGTACAGGGGTTACCTAGCTAACTATGGCTACACCTTC | CASRYRGYLANYGYTF
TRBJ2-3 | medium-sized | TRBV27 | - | TGTGCCAGCAGTTTATCGGTACAGGCCACAGATACGCAGTATTTT | CASSLSVQATDTQYF
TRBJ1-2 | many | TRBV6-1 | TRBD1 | TGTGCCAGCAAGACAGGGGTGTACTATGGCTACACCTTC | CASKTGVYYGYTF
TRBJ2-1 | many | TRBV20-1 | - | TGCAGTGCTAGAGTTTCGGGGTCGTTTGGCAATGAGCAGTTCTTC | CSARVSGSFGNEQFF
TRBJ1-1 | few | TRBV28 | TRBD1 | TGTGCCAGCAGTTTTCAGGGGGCATGGGTAGACACTGAAGCTTTCTTT | CASSFQGAWVDTEAFF
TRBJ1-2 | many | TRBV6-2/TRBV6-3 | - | TGTGCCAGCAGAGAGATCCAGGGGACTTCTAACTATGGCTACACCTTC | CASREIQGTSNYGYTF
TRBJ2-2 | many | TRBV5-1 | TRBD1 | TGCGCCAGCAGACAGGGGGACACCGGGGAGCTGTTTTTT | CASRQGDTGELFF
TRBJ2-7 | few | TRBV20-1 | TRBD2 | TGCAGTGCGGAGACCGGGACTAGCGGATCCTACGAGCAGTACTTC | CSAETGTSGSYEQYF
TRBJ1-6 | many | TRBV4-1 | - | TGCGCCAGCAGCCAAGATTGGGGGAAAGTGGGTTCACCCCTCCACTTT | CASSQDWGKVGSPLHF
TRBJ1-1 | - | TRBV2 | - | TGTGCCAGCAGGTGGGCTTTACAAAGGGGGGGCACTGAAGCTTTCTTT | CASRWALQRGGTEAFF
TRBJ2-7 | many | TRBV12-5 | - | TGTGCTAGTGGTTTTGGGCGGTTCGGAGACGAGCAGTACTTC | CASGFGRFGDEQYF
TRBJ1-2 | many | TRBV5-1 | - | TGCGCCAGCAGCTTCGGACAGTTATATGGCTACACCTTC | CASSFGQLYGYTF
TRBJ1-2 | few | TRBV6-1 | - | TGTGCCAGCAGCCAAGATACCGGAGGGTTTTATGGCTACACCTTC | CASSQDTGGFYGYTF
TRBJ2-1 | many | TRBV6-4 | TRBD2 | TGTGCCAGCAGTGCCCAAGGGGCGGGAGAGTACAATGAGCAGTTCTTC | CASSAQGAGEYNEQFF
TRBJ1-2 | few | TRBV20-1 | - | TGCAGTGCTAGAGAATTGCGGGTGGGCGGGGACTATGGCTACACCTTC | CSARELRVGGDYGYTF
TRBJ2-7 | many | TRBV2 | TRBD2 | TGTGCCAGCAGTGCTACTAGCGGGAGGGTGAGCGAGCAGTACTTC | CASSATSGRVSEQYF
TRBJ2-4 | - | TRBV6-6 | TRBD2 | TGTGCCAGCAGTTACTCCTGGGGGGGGGCCAAAAACATTCAGTACTTC | CASSYSWGGAKNIQYF
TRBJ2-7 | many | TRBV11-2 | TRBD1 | TGTGCCAGCAGCTTAGAGGGTCCGGGACAGGGTCCCTACGAGCAGTACTTC | CASSLEGPGQGPYEQYF
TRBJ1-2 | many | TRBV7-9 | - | TGTGCCAGCAGCTTCTACAGATCGAGCGGGGCCAGCTATGGCTACACCTTC | CASSFYRSSGASYGYTF
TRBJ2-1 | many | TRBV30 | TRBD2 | TGTGCCTGGAGTGTGTATAGCGGGAGTTACCGAGAGCAGTTCTTC | CAWSVYSGSYREQFF
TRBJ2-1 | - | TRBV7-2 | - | TGTGTCAGCAGCTTAGGGCCGCTCCTTTCAGGCTCCAATGAGCAGTTCTTC | CVSSLGPLLSGSNEQFF
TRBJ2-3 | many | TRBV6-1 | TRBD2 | TGTGCCAGCAGGAGGACAGCGGGAGATGAGTTGAATACGCAGTATTTT | CASRRTAGDELNTQYF
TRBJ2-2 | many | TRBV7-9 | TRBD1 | TGTGCCAGCAGCTTATTGGGGTTGAGGGACAGGGGCACCGGGGAGCTGTTTTTT | CASSLLGLRDRGTGELFF
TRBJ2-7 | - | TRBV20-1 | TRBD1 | TGCAGTGCAACCATCCCCAGACAGGGGGATTGGAGCGAGCAGTACTTC | CSATIPRQGDWSEQYF
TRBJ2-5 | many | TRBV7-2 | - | TGTGCCAGCAGCCCAAGCACGGGAAGGGAGACCCAGTACTTC | CASSPSTGRETQYF
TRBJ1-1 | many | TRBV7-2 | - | TGTGCCAGCAGCTCTCAGGAGAACACTGAAGCTTTCTTT | CASSSQENTEAFF
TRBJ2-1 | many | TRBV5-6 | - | TGTGCCAGCAGCTCTTTAGCGGACTCCTACAATGAGCAGTTCTTC | CASSSLADSYNEQFF
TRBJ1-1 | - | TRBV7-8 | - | TGTGCCAGCAGCTTAGGGCGGGGTTGGGTGGTGCTCTTT | CASSLGRGWVVLF
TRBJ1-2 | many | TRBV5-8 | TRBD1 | TGTGCCAGCAGCTTGGACGGGGACAGCGGTAACTATGGCTACACCTTC | CASSLDGDSGNYGYTF
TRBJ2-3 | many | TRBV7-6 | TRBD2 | TGTGCCAGCAGCTTAGGGACTAGCGGGAGTGGAACAGATACGCAGTATTTT | CASSLGTSGSGTDTQYF
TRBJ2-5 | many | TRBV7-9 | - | TGTGCCAGCAGCTTGGGGGAGGAGACCCAGTACTTC | CASSLGEETQYF
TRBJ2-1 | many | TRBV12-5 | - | TGTGCTAGTGGTTGGTCAAGCTCCTACAATGAGCAGTTCTTC | CASGWSSSYNEQFF
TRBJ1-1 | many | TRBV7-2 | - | TGTGCCAGCAGCTTAGACGGAAGGGGCACTGAAGCTTTCTTT | CASSLDGRGTEAFF
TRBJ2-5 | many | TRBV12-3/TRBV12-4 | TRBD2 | TGTGCCAGCAGTACTAGCGGGAGTCCAGAGACCCAGTACTTC | CASSTSGSPETQYF
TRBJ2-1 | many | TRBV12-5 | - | TGTGCTAGTGGTTTGGTAAGGCTCTCTTCGGACAATGAGCAGTTCTTC | CASGLVRLSSDNEQFF